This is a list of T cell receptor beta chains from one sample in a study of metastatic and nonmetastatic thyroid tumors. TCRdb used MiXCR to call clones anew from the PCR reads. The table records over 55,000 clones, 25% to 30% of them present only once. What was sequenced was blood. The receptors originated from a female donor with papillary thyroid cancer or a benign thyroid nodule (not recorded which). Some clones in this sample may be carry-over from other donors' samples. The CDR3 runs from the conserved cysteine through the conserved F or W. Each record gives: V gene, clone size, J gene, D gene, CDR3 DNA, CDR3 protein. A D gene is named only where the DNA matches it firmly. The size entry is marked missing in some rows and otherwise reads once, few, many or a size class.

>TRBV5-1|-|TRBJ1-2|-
TGCGCCAGCAGCTTGGAGATTACAGGGCAGGGTGGCTACACCTTC
CASSLEITGQGGYTF
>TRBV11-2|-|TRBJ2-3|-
TGTGCCAGCAGCTTGAAAAACTGGGACGCAGATACGCAGTATTTT
CASSLKNWDADTQYF
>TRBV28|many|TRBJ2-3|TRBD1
TGTGCCAGCAGTTCTACCGGGACAGGGCGCACAGATACGCAGTATTTT
CASSSTGTGRTDTQYF
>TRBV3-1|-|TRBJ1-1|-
TGTGCCAGCAGCCACGTCAGGGGCGGCACTGAAGCTTTCTTT
CASSHVRGGTEAFF
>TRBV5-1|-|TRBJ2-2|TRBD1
TGCGCCAGCAGTTGGACAGGGGGCACCGGGGAGCTGTTTTTT
CASSWTGGTGELFF
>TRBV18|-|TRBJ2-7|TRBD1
TGTGCCAGCTCACGACAGGGGGAAATCGACGAGCAGTACTTC
CASSRQGEIDEQYF
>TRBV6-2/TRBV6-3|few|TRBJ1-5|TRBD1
TGTGCCAGCAGTTGGACAGGCGGGGGTCCCAATCAGCCCCAGCATTTT
CASSWTGGGPNQPQHF
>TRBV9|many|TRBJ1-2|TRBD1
TGTGCCAGCAGCTCGGACAGGGGCCACTATGGCTACACCTTC
CASSSDRGHYGYTF
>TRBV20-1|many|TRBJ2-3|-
TGCAGTGGTTATGAAACAGATACGCAGTATTTT
CSGYETDTQYF
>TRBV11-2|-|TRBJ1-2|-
TGTGCCAGCAGCAAGACGGGGACTGGCTATGGCTACACCTTC
CASSKTGTGYGYTF
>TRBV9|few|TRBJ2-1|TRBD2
TGTGCCAGCAGCTCGCCGCGGGAGGTAGCATACAATGAGCAGTTCTTC
CASSSPREVAYNEQFF
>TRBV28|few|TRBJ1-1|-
TGTGCCAGCAGTTTATTTGTACCCGGGGACACTGAAGCTTTCTTT
CASSLFVPGDTEAFF
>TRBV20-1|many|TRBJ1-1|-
TGCAGTGCTAGAGGGATTGACACAAGGTACACTGAAGCTTTCTTT
CSARGIDTRYTEAFF
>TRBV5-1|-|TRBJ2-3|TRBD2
TGCGCCAGCACTAGCGGGCGCACAGATACGCAGTATTTT
CASTSGRTDTQYF
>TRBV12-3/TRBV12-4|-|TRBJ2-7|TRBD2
TGTGCCAGCAGTTTATGGTTCGGAGCGGGGGGGGTGGCCGAGCAGTACTTC
CASSLWFGAGGVAEQYF
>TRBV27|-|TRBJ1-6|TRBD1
TGTGCCAGCAGTTTGCTTGGGACAGGCTTGCTTTTT
CASSLLGTGLLF
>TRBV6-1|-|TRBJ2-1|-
TGTGCCAGCAGACCCGGTGGCGGGGCCCTAAATGAGCAGTTCTTC
CASRPGGGALNEQFF
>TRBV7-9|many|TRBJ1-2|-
TGTGCCAGCAGCGACTCGGACACTAACTATGGCTACACCTTC
CASSDSDTNYGYTF
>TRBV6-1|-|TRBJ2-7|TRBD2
TGTGCCAGCAGTAGCCTAGCGGGCTTTTCCTACGAGCAGTACTTC
CASSSLAGFSYEQYF
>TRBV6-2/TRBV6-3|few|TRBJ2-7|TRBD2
TGTGCCAGCAGTTATCTAGCGGGATCGGTTTCCTACGAGCAGTACTTC
CASSYLAGSVSYEQYF
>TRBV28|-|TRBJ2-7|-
TGTGCCAGCAGTCTCGGGTCCTACGAGCAGTACTTC
CASSLGSYEQYF
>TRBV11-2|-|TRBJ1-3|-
TGTGCCAGCAGCTCCCCTGGTGCACCTGGAAACACCATATATTTT
CASSSPGAPGNTIYF
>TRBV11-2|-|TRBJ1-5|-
TGTGCCAGCAGCTTAGGTCCAGGGAGCAATCAGCCCCAGCATTTT
CASSLGPGSNQPQHF
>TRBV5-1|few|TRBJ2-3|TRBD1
TGCGCCAGCAGCTTGGTATTTGGGACAGGGGGAGATACGCAGTATTTT
CASSLVFGTGGDTQYF
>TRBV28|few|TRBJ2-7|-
TGTGCCAGCACAAGAGGGAACTACGAGCAGTACTTC
CASTRGNYEQYF
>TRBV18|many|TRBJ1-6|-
TGTGCCAGCTCACCATGGGGCGAGCGTTCACCCCTCCACTTT
CASSPWGERSPLHF
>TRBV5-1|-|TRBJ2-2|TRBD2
TGCGCCAGCGACGGAGCGGGAAATACCGGGGAGCTGTTTTTT
CASDGAGNTGELFF